Listed below are T cell receptor beta chains from one sample, sequenced in a study of T cells after yellow fever vaccination. TCRdb reanalysed the 5' RACE reads using MiXCR and keeps one entry per CDR3 protein. Here the sample spans tens of thousands of distinct CDR3 sequences, approximately 7% being singletons. The sequenced sample was CD8+ T cells sorted from PBMCs, obtained about 5 days after the first yellow fever vaccination. These receptor sequences come from a man younger than 35 who received the YFV17D yellow fever vaccine. Both conserved end residues are trimmed from each CDR3.

>TRBJ2-7|TRBV19
ASKAGGKQY
>TRBJ2-7|TRBV5-6
ASRGRLKSSYEQY
>TRBJ2-5|TRBV20-1
SAKARHSAGKETQY
>TRBJ2-2|TRBV6-2/TRBV6-3
ASSNILTGDRELF
>TRBJ2-3|TRBV10-3
ATLGKPTDTQY
>TRBJ2-1|TRBV11-2
ASSPTMGNEQF
>TRBJ1-1|TRBV7-9
ASSTVVRNTEAF
>TRBJ2-5|TRBV4-2
ASSQVRSQDRAIRYQETQY
>TRBJ2-5|TRBV6-4
ASSIYPLETQY
>TRBJ1-2|TRBV6-5
ASRTGSRYGYT
>TRBJ2-1|TRBV4-1
ASSQGALAGGQF
>TRBJ1-1|TRBV4-1
ASSRTHQNTEAF
>TRBJ2-3|TRBV5-8
ASSLVAGGALTDTQY
>TRBJ2-3|TRBV4-3
ASSQVSSSSTDTQY
>TRBJ2-7|TRBV29-1
SVEAATTRPYEQY
>TRBJ2-7|TRBV7-2
ASSFGPGQGGHEQY